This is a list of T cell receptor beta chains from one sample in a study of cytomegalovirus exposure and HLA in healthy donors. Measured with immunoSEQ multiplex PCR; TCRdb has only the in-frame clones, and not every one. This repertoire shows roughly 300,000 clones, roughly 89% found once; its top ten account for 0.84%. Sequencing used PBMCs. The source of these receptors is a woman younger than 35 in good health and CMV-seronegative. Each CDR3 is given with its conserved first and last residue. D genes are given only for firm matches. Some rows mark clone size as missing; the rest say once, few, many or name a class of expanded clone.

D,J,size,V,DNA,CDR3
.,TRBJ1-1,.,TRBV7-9,TGTGCCAGCAGCTCTGATTTTGGGGCGGACACTGAAGCTTTCTTT,CASSSDFGADTEAFF
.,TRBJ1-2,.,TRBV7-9,TGTGCCAGCAGACCCGGGATCCCGGGGGGTGGCTACACCTTC,CASRPGIPGGGYTF
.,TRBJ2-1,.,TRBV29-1,TGCAGCGTTGATCCAGGGGGGAGGTTGTCGTTCTTC,CSVDPGGRLSFF
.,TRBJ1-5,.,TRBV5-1,TGCGCCAGCAGCGAAGGGACATCACATCAGCCCCAGCATTTT,CASSEGTSHQPQHF
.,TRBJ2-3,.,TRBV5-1,TGCGCCAGCAGCCCGGAGGGGGGAGGGGTAGATACGCAGTATTTT,CASSPEGGGVDTQYF
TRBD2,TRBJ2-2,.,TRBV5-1,TGCGCCAGCAGCTTGGAAGCGGGAGGGCCCTCGGTCACCGGGGAGCTGTTTTTT,CASSLEAGGPSVTGELFF
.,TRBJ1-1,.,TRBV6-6,TGTGCCAGCAATGTAGGAGGGACTGAAGCTTTCTTT,CASNVGGTEAFF
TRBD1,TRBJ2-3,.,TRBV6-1,TGTGCCAGCAGTGACAACAGGGGGAGTACAGATACGCAGTATTTT,CASSDNRGSTDTQYF
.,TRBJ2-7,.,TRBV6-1,TGTGCCAGCAGGGCGGACTACTACGAGCAGTACTTC,CASRADYYEQYF
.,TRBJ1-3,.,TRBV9,TGTGCCAGCAGCGTAGGAGGTCTGTCTGGAAACACCATATATTTT,CASSVGGLSGNTIYF
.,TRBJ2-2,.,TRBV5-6,TGTGCCAGCAGCTTGTTCGGACTCGACACCGGGGAGCTGTTTTTT,CASSLFGLDTGELFF
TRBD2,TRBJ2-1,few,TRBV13,TGTGCCAGCAGCCCCATAGCGGGAGGACTCGCCAATGAGCAGTTCTTC,CASSPIAGGLANEQFF
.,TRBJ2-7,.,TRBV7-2,TGTGCCAGCAGCTTAGGCAGTCTCGAGCAGTACTTC,CASSLGSLEQYF
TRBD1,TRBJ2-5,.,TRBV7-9,TGTGCCAGCAGCTTTAGCTCCCGGGACAGCCAAGAGACCCAGTACTTC,CASSFSSRDSQETQYF
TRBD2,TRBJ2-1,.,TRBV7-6,TGTGCCAGCGGACTAGCGGGAGCCTACAATGAGCAGTTCTTC,CASGLAGAYNEQFF
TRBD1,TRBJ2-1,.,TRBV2,TGTGCCAGCCCAGACCCCGGGACAGGGGTCGATGAGCAGTTCTTC,CASPDPGTGVDEQFF
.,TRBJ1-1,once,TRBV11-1,TGTGCCAGCAGCTATCCGGGACAAGAAGCTTTCTTT,CASSYPGQEAFF
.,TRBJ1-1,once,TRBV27,TGTGCCAGCAGTTCCAACTGGGGCGAGAACACTGAAGCTTTCTTT,CASSSNWGENTEAFF
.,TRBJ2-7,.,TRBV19,TGTGCCAGTATATCCTCGTGGTTAGCCTACGAGCAGTACTTC,CASISSWLAYEQYF
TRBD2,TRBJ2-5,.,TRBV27,TGTGCCAGCGCTGAGGTGCTAGCGGGACTTGAGACCCAGTACTTC,CASAEVLAGLETQYF
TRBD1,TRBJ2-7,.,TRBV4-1,TGCGCCAGCAGCCGCGGGACAGGGGTCAACGAGCAGTACTTC,CASSRGTGVNEQYF
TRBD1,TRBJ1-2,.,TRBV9,TGTGCCAGCAGCGTAGAATTGGGACAGGGGAATGGCTACACCTTC,CASSVELGQGNGYTF
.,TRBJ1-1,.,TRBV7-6,TGTGCCAGCAGCGAATTACAGAACACTGAAGCTTTCTTT,CASSELQNTEAFF
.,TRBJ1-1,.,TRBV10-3,TGTGCCACCAACCCGGGTATGAACACTGAAGCTTTCTTT,CATNPGMNTEAFF
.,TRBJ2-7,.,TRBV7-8,TGTGCCAGCAGCTTAGGTACTAGCTCAGGAGAGCAGTACTTC,CASSLGTSSGEQYF
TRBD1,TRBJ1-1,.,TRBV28,TGTGCCAGCAGCAGGGACAGAGAGAGCGCTGAAGCTTTCTTT,CASSRDRESAEAFF
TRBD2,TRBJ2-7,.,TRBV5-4,TGTGCCAGCAGCTTGGGAGGACTAGGCTACGAGCAGTACTTC,CASSLGGLGYEQYF
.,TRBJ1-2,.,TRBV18,TGTGCCAGCTCACCACGGACAGCATCTAACTATGGCTACACCTTC,CASSPRTASNYGYTF
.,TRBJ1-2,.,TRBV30,TGTGCCTGGAGTCCACCCGGACTATATGGCTACACCTTC,CAWSPPGLYGYTF
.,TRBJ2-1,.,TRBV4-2,TGTGCCAGCAGCCAAGATCTGGCAGTCCCCAAGTTCGATGAGCAGTTCTTC,CASSQDLAVPKFDEQFF
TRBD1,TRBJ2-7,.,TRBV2,TGTGCCAGCAGTGAAGGGGGACAGGTTACCTACGAGCAGTACTTC,CASSEGGQVTYEQYF
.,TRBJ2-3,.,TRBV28,TGTGCCAGCAGCGGGGGGCCTAGCTCTAGCACAGATACGCAGTATTTT,CASSGGPSSSTDTQYF
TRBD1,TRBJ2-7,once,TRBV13,TGTGCCAGCAGCCAGGGGGACAGCGGCGGCGAGCAGTACTTC,CASSQGDSGGEQYF
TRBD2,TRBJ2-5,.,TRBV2,TGTGCCAGCAGTGGGGGACTAGCGGTGTCGGAGACCCAGTACTTC,CASSGGLAVSETQYF
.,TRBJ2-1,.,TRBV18,TGTGCCAGCTCCACGTACCGGGCCAAGGGAGAAAATGAGCAGTTCTTC,CASSTYRAKGENEQFF
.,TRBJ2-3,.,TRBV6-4,TGTGCCAGCAGTGACTCACATGATACGCAGTATTTT,CASSDSHDTQYF
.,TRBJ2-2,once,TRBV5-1,TGCGCCAGCAGCCTGACAGGAAAGAACACCGGGGAGCTGTTTTTT,CASSLTGKNTGELFF
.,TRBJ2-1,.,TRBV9,TGTGCCAGCAGCGTAGCCCTAGCTACATCCAATGAGCAGTTCTTC,CASSVALATSNEQFF
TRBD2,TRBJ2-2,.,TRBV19,TGTGCCAGTACCCGTAGCGGGGCGAACACCGGGGAGCTGTTTTTT,CASTRSGANTGELFF
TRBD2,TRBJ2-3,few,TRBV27,TGTGCCAGCAGTTCTGCCCTAGCGGGAGGGCCTGGAGATACGCAGTATTTT,CASSSALAGGPGDTQYF
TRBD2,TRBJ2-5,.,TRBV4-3,TGCGCCAGCAGCCCAAGACTAGCGGGACAAGAGACCCAGTACTTC,CASSPRLAGQETQYF
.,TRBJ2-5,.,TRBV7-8,TGTGCCAGCAGCTTACAGGGATGGGAGACCCAGTACTTC,CASSLQGWETQYF
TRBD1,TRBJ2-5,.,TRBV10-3,TGTGCCATCAGTGATCCGGGACAGCAAGAGACCCAGTACTTC,CAISDPGQQETQYF
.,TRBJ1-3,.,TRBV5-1,TGCGCCAGCAGCTTGGGTTCGGGGATCCCAACCATATATTTT,CASSLGSGIPTIYF
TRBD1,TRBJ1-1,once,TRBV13,TGTGCCAGCAGCACCCCCGGACAGGGGAGGACTGAAGCTTTCTTT,CASSTPGQGRTEAFF